This T cell receptor (beta chain) was profiled in a study of multiple sclerosis patients with progressive multifocal leukoencephalopathy. The study, taken as a whole, reports: At PML onset, no shared TRBV or TRBJ gene usage was seen.

Per the germline V gene, CDR1 is SGHDT and CDR2 is YYEEEE. J was trimmed by 1 base and V by 6 bases; bases with no gene match: 3. The CDR3 runs to 14 residues. A remark on this clone: The antigen remains undetermined.

Documented time point: time of PML onset. Profiling relied on immunoSEQ multiplex PCR, and the TCRdb table lists in-frame clones only, not all of them. Of 25,000 to 30,000 clones listed, 85% are singletons. The source was PBMCs, collected from a patient treated with natalizumab. This chain joins TRBV5-6 and TRBJ1-3, with TRBD1 matching 8 bases. The TCR sequence derives from a woman aged 25-40 years with progressive multifocal leukoencephalopathy. The chain's CDR3 is CASMRQGSGNTIYF. The CDR3 DNA sequence: TGTGCCAGCATGCGACAGGGGTCTGGAAACACCATATATTTT.